This T cell receptor beta chain was recorded in a study of cytomegalovirus exposure and HLA in healthy donors. Across the study: A subsequent analysis stated that the 110 or so validation repertoires were run on the same platform as the approximately 710 first-cohort repertoires.

Generated by immunoSEQ multiplex PCR, the TCRdb table keeps only in-frame clones and is missing some. In the table there are 150,000 to 200,000 clones, about 89% of which are singletons. As to this clone: Its antigen is not identified.

Whole-study results and caveats: According to a subsequent analysis, TCR clusters identified in the first cohort showed a tendency to co-occur across the roughly 120 validation repertoires.

From the 120-subject validation cohort, which was separate from the approximately 670-subject first cohort, the donors were drawn. J lost 1 base, V lost 0 bases, and 9 bases had no gene match. Germline lookup yields CDR1 SGHRS and CDR2 YFSETQ. The CDR3 spans 19 residues. The sample comprised PBMCs. The chain joins TRBV5-1 to TRBJ2-7; 14 bases map to TRBD2. The clonotype originates from a man aged 18 to 35 in good health and CMV-seropositive. Here the CDR3 DNA reads TGCGCCAGCAGCTTGGGACCTGGGAGACTAGCGGGAGGGTCCTACGAGCAGTACTTC. Its protein is CASSLGPGRLAGGSYEQYF.